This T cell receptor beta chain is from a study of cytomegalovirus exposure and HLA in healthy donors. Study summary: An earlier analysis identified 120 million or so unique TCR beta sequences in about 200 million T cells.

PCR primers comprised 60 Vbeta and 13 Jbeta primers. The data were produced by immunoSEQ multiplex PCR, yet TCRdb's version contains in-frame clones alone and is incomplete. The sample shows about 150,000 clones, 70% to 80% of them seen only once. This sequence was found in a man aged 40-49 years in good health and CMV-seropositive. The source material was PBMCs.

The CDR3 region is CAITLDLSEQFF. The DNA for the CDR3 is TGTGCCATCACTCTGGACTTGTCCGAGCAGTTCTTC. The V gene is TRBV10-3, the J gene TRBJ2-1; the D gene is possibly TRBD2 (5 bases). The CDR3 length is 12 residues. The V gene's germline CDR1 is ENHRY and CDR2 SYGVKD. Trimming took 7 bases from V and 10 from J, leaving 14 bases between them.